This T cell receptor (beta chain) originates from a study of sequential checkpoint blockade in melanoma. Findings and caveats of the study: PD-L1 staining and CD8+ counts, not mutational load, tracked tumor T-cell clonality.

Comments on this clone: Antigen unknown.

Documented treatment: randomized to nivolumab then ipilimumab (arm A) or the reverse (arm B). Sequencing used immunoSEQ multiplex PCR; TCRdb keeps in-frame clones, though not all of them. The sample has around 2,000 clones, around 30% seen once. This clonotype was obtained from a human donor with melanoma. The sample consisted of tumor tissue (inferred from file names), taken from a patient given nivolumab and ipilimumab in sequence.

As DNA, the CDR3 is TGTGCCAGTAGTGCCCCCCTATCGCGCGGTGGGGGGTATGAGCAGTTCTTC. Translating it yields CASSAPLSRGGGYEQFF. J is TRBJ2-1 and V is TRBV19, with a tentative D call TRBD2 (6 bases). The CDR3 is 17 amino acids. The germline V and J ends were trimmed by 5 bases and 8 bases, with 25 bases remaining between them. Looked up from germline, CDR1 is LNHDA and CDR2 is SQIVND (reference sequence).